This T cell receptor beta chain appears in the sequencing data of a study of T cells in Graves' hyperthyroidism and ophthalmopathy. Study in general: Peripheral blood was drawn at first diagnosis, prior to all treatment.

The PBMCs studied were ones that came from 9 to 10 ml fresh peripheral blood. Amplified TCR beta CDR3 regions derived from RNA transcripts. An initial round of RT-PCR targeting the TCR CDR3 relied on the HTBI primer set. TCRdb processed the multiplex PCR reads anew with MiXCR; each CDR3 protein has one entry. Found here are under 550,000 distinct CDR3 sequences, 15% to 20% of them singletons; the top ten hold 40% to 50%. CDR3 length: 15 residues. Trimming shortened V by 3 bases and J by 10 bases, and 19 bases separated the two germline ends. Germline V gene data show CDR1 as MNHNS and CDR2 as SASEGT. This clonotype was seen only a few times.

Sample: blood. The clonotype was recovered from a man aged 40-55 years with Graves' ophthalmopathy. The rearrangement uses TRBV6-1 and TRBJ1-5, with no clear D. CDR3 amino acids: CASSDIQLGREPQHF. The CDR3 bases are TGTGCCAGCAGTGATATACAGCTCGGGAGGGAACCCCAGCATTTT.